This TCR beta chain was sequenced for a study of T cell repertoires in cytomegalovirus infection. Study-wide background: Use of recently identified HLA-C-restricted and well-studied HLA-B-restricted CMV epitopes was part of the study.

Via MiXCR, TCRdb re-called the reads, giving one row per CDR3 protein. The sample yields around 900,000 distinct CDR3 sequences, roughly 30% seen once. Points on this clonotype: Its specificity is not known.

The V and J ends lost 6 bases and 1 base respectively, with 15 bases between them. The CDR3 has 15 amino acids. Looked up from germline, CDR1 is SGHVS and CDR2 is FNYEAQ. The study's findings and limits: The response measured ex vivo was dominated by TCR beta clonotypes (HLA-C-restricted and CMV-specific).

The sequencing here drew on cultured CD8+ T cells from PBMCs, taken from culture after CMV antigen stimulation. The V gene is TRBV7-6, the J gene TRBJ1-1; TRBD1 might be the D (6 bases). This receptor was identified in a human donor in good health (CMV status not recorded). Some clones in this sample may be carry-over from other donors' samples. The CDR3 loop reads CASRPDGGPNTEAFF. The DNA of the CDR3 is TGTGCCAGCAGACCAGACGGGGGCCCGAACACTGAAGCTTTCTTT.